The 14 T cell receptor beta chains in this list originate from one sample, sequenced in a study of blood T cells in healthy people across ages. Alongside a J-beta primer mix, a sample-barcoded 5' primer served in a second PCR lasting about 7 to 12 cycles. TCRdb passed the 5' RACE reads through MiXCR, listing each CDR3 protein once. The table includes hundreds of thousands of distinct CDR3 sequences, over 45% detected once. The sample comprised blood. These receptors were taken from a woman in her sixties in good health.

The chain recombines TRBV15 with TRBJ2-3, with D perhaps matching TRBD1 (6 bases). V was pared by 1 base and J by 6 bases, with 17 bases between. The germline gives CDR1 LNHNV, CDR2 YYDKDF (reference sequence). There are 16 residues in the CDR3. DNA for the CDR3: TGTGCCACCAGCAGAGGAGGGACACCTTTCGGGGATACGCAGTATTTT. Its translation is CATSRGGTPFGDTQYF.

This rearrangement joins TRBV4-3 to TRBJ2-6; D unresolved. The CDR3 has 15 residues. Trimming stripped 0 bases from V and 4 bases from J, with 7 bases between. CDR1 and CDR2 (germline): LGHNA, YSLEER. The CDR3 region is CASSQDNLGANVLTF. The DNA of the CDR3 is TGCGCCAGCAGCCAAGATAACCTCGGGGCCAACGTCCTGACTTTC.

The genes are TRBV4-3 and TRBJ2-1, with 8 positions matching TRBD2. V was clipped by 4 bases and J by 8 bases; unmatched bases: 13. This CDR3 has 16 residues. Germline CDR1 reads LGHNA; CDR2 reads YSLEER. In nucleotides, the CDR3 is TGCGCCAGCAGCCTCGGCCCGGCTAGCGGGTACGATGAGCAGTTCTTC. This sequence encodes CASSLGPASGYDEQFF.

This chain uses TRBV21-1 with TRBJ2-7; no DNA check was done on the table's D call, TRBD2. TRBV21-1 is shown as a pseudogene. The CDR3 sequence is 19 residues long. This chain's CDR3 is CASSPPGLAGGPVPNEQYF. CDR3 nucleotide sequence: TGTGCCAGCAGCCCACCGGGACTAGCGGGAGGGCCGGTTCCCAATGAGCAGTACTTC.

The CDR3 spells CSGGHGTTGELFF. CDR3 bases: TGCAGCGGCGGCCATGGGACCACCGGGGAGCTGTTTTTT. This chain uses TRBV29-1 with TRBJ2-2; either TRBD1 or TRBD2 may supply D (5 bases each). CDR1 SQVTM and CDR2 ANQGSEA come from the germline V gene. V was cut by 7 bases and J by 4 bases, with 13 bases left in between. The CDR3 has 13 residues.

The V and J genes are TRBV7-2 and TRBJ2-5; the D gene is possibly TRBD1 (5 bases). Deletions cut 3 bases from V and 5 bases from J, with 10 bases between. Germline CDR1 reads SGHTA; CDR2 reads FQGNSA. This CDR3 has 13 residues. The CDR3 nucleotides read TGTGCCAGCAGCTTCCTAAGACAGGAGACCCAGTACTTC. This encodes CASSFLRQETQYF.

The gene calls are TRBV18 and TRBJ2-5, with 8 bases lining up with TRBD2. V shed 6 bases and J 11 bases; nucleotides not matched to a gene: 17. The CDR3 is 15 amino acids. Germline CDR1 and CDR2: KGHSH and LQKENI. This CDR3 reads CASSLSGLAFNEQYF. The CDR3 DNA follows: TGTGCCAGCTCGCTCTCTGGACTAGCTTTCAATGAGCAGTACTTC.

This clonotype was counted between two and nine times. The J gene is TRBJ2-7, the V gene TRBV7-2; possibly TRBD1 or TRBD2 for D (5 bases each). The CDR3 runs 13 residues. Between the trimmed V and J ends, which lost 0 bases and 7 bases, there was a span of 10 bases. Germline V gene lookup returns CDR1 SGHTA and CDR2 FQGNSA. CDR3 nucleotides: TGTGCCAGCAGCTTAGCCGGGGCTAGGGAGCAGTACTTC. Translated, it gives CASSLAGAREQYF.

This clonotype was detected once. A read error is possible here, since a much larger clone lies one base away. This sequence joins TRBV4-2 and TRBJ2-3; maybe TRBD2 (5 bases). Germline CDR1 LGHNA, CDR2 YNFKEQ. The V gene lost 1 base and the J gene lost 6 bases, with 11 bases spanning the gap. The CDR3 is 14 amino acids. CDR3 in amino acids: CASSQGASQDTQYF. CDR3 DNA: TGTGCCAGCAGCCAAGGTGCTAGCCAGGATACGCAGTATTTT.

The table lists this clonotype with many counts. The CDR3 DNA reads TGTGCCAGTAGACAGGGACGCGAGCAGTACTTC. The encoded protein is CASRQGREQYF. The V and J genes are TRBV27 and TRBJ2-5; TRBD1 matches at 7 bases. The J call may be incorrect, as the DNA end agrees better with TRBJ2-7. The CDR3 consists of 11 residues. The germline V gene encodes CDR1 MNHEY and CDR2 SMNVEV (reference sequence).

The rearrangement joins TRBV20-1 to TRBJ1-2; 7 bases align to TRBD1. CDR1 is DFQATT and CDR2 is SNEGSKA in the germline V gene (reference sequence). V lost 3 bases to trimming and J lost 1 base; unmatched junction nucleotides: 17. This CDR3 is built from 18 residues. In DNA, the CDR3 is TGCAGTGCTAGGGCCCAGGGGGGGACCTCCAGGGTTAACTATGGCTACACCTTC. It codes for CSARAQGGTSRVNYGYTF.

The rearrangement joins TRBV14 to TRBJ2-4; 8 nucleotides agree with TRBD1. The CDR3 contains 14 residues. Germline V CDR1 and CDR2: SGHDN, FVKESK. With 7 bases clipped from V and 7 bases from J, the junction kept 9 bases outside the gene matches. The CDR3 coding sequence is TGTGCCAGCAACCGCAACAGGGGGTTGAACATTCAGTACTTC. It translates to CASNRNRGLNIQYF.

The chain recombines TRBV20-1 with TRBJ2-3, with D hard to call. Germline values: CDR1 DFQATT, CDR2 SNEGSKA (reference sequence). CDR3 length: 14 residues. The V gene lost 4 bases and the J gene lost 1 base, with 12 bases spanning the gap. The CDR3 DNA is TGCAGTGCTATGCCGCAACCCCGCACAGATACGCAGTATTTT. Protein sequence: CSAMPQPRTDTQYF.

The sample holds a few counts of this clonotype. V usage is TRBV20-1 and J usage is TRBJ2-3; possibly TRBD2 for D (5 bases). This CDR3 is 13 amino acids long. Germline CDR1 is DFQATT and CDR2 is SNEGSKA (reference sequence). Trimming left V 4 bases short and J 2 bases short, with 10 bases between. The CDR3 here is CSAKAEVTDTQYF. CDR3 bases: TGCAGTGCTAAAGCGGAGGTCACAGATACGCAGTATTTT.